The source of this T cell receptor beta chain is a study of low-dose radiotherapy and immunotherapy resistance in tumors. At the level of the study: It was 1 Gy per fraction every two weeks that Cohort 2 received, adding up to 13 Gy over 26 weeks. Nivolumab was given to patients as a 240 mg flat dose every two weeks, and ipilimumab at 1 mg/kg every six weeks. Both were delivered intravenously.

Time point reported: after trial treatment. Treatment given: LDRT plus nivolumab, ipilimumab, low-dose cyclophosphamide and aspirin (RACIN trial). Qualifying patients carried advanced solid tumors devoid of tumor-infiltrating lymphocytes. cDNA synthesis used a TRAV/TRBV-specific primer set for both chains. TCRs were put through approximately 20 PCR cycles of amplification with Phusion. A constant-region primer and the V-primer adapter served as the primer pair. By in vitro transcription, the isolated mRNA was amplified. TCRdb re-called the reads with MiXCR, one entry per CDR3 protein. The top ten clones hold about 13% of a sample with some 100,000 distinct CDR3 sequences, 20% to 25% of them seen once. Trimming took 4 bases from V and 7 from J, leaving 22 bases between them. This CDR3 is 15 amino acids long. Germline assignment: CDR1 DFQATT and CDR2 SNEGSKA (reference sequence).

The rearrangement joins TRBV20-1 to TRBJ1-1; D gene unclear. This receptor was taken from a female donor with ovarian cancer. The sample was PBMCs, taken after low-dose radiotherapy plus immunotherapy. The CDR3 nucleotides read TGCAGTGCTACCGACGGGCCTGCACCCCGTGGTGAAGCTTTCTTT. It encodes CSATDGPAPRGEAFF.